This TCR beta chain was profiled in a study of T-cell memory formation after mild COVID-19. The CDR3 loop spans 16 amino acids. Germline V lookup: CDR1 MNHNY, CDR2 SVGAGI (reference sequence). The ends lost 3 bases at V and 5 bases at J; junction bases unmatched: 7. In TCRdb, the 5' RACE reads were re-called with MiXCR into one record per CDR3 protein. This table holds about 560,000 distinct CDR3 sequences, about a sixth found once. The sequence was collected from an adult woman who had mild COVID-19 (a few samples of this study predate the infection). Cell type and time point are not known. The chain recombines TRBV6-6 with TRBJ2-5; TRBD2 matches at 12 bases. Sequencing input: PBMCs or a T cell subset sorted from them (not recorded which). The CDR3 nucleotides are TGTGCCAGCAGTTATCCTAGCGGGAGGGCCCGTGAGACCCAGTACTTC. This codes for CASSYPSGRARETQYF.